This T cell receptor (beta chain) was profiled in a study of blood T cell repertoires in COVID-19. Germline lookup yields CDR1 SNHLY and CDR2 FYNNEI. V lost 6 bases to trimming and J lost 2 bases, with 14 bases between them. The CDR3 contains 14 residues. Participants were aged roughly 18 to 95 years, lived in under 30 US areas, and enrolled virtually. TCRdb's copy holds only in-frame clones and misses some; the assay was immunoSEQ multiplex PCR. The sample yields over 150,000 clones, less than 90% seen once. The sequence was collected from a woman aged 45-65 years who had recovered from COVID-19. This chain joins TRBV2 and TRBJ2-7; D call uncertain. Sequencing used PBMCs or T cells enriched from blood (not recorded which). CDR3 amino acids: CASRVELGPYEQYF. The CDR3 nucleotides are TGTGCCAGCAGGGTTGAGTTGGGCCCCTACGAGCAGTACTTC.